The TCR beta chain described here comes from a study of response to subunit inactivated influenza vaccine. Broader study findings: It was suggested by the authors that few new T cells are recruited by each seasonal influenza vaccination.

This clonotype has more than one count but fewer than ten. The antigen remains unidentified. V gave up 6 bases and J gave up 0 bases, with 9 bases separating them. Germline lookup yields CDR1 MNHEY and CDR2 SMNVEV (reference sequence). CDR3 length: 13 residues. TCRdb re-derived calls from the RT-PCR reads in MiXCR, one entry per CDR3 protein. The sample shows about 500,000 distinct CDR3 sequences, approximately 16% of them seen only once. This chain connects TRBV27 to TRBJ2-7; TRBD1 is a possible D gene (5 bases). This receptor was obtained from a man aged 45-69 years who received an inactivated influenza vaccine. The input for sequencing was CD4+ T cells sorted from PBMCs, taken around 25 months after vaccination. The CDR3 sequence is CASRQVDSYEQYF. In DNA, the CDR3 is TGTGCCAGCAGACAGGTGGACTCCTACGAGCAGTACTTC.